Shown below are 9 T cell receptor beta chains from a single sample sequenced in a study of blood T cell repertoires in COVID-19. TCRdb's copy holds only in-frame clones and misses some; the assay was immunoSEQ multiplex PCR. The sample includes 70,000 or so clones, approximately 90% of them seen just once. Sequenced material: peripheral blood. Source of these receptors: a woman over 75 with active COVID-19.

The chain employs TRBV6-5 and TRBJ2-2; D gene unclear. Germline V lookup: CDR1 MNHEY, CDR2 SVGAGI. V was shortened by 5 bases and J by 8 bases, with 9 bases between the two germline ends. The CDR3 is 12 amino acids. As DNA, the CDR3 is TGTGCCAGCAGTCCCCCAGCGGGGGAGCTGTTTTTT. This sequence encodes CASSPPAGELFF.

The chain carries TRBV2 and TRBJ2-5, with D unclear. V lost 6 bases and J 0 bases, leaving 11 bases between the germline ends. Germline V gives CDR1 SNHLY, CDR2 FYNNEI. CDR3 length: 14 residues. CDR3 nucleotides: TGTGCCAGCAGCATAGTAGAGTACCAAGAGACCCAGTACTTC. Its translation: CASSIVEYQETQYF.

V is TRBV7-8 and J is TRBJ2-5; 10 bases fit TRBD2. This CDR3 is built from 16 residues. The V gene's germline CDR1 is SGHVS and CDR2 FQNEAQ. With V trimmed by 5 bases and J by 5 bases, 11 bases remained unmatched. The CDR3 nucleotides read TGTGCCAGCAGCGGTCTATTAGCGGGAGGAGGGGAGACCCAGTACTTC. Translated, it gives CASSGLLAGGGETQYF.

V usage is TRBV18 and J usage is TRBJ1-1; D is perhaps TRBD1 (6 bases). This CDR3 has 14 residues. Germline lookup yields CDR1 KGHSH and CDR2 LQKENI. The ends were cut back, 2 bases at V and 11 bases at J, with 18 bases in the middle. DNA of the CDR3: TGTGCCAGCTCACCAATCTCAGGGGACGGCGACGCTTTCTTT. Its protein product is CASSPISGDGDAFF.

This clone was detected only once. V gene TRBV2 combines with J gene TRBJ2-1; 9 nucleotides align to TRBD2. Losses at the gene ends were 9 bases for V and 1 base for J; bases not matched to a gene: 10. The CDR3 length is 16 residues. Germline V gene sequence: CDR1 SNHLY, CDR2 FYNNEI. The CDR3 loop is CASFLPSGASYNEQFF. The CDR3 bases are TGTGCCAGTTTCCTTCCTAGCGGGGCTTCCTACAATGAGCAGTTCTTC. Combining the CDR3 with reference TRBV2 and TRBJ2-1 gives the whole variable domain EPEVTQTPSHQVTQMGQEVILRCVPISNHLYFYWYRQILGQKVEFLVSFYNNEISEKSEIFDDQFSVERPDGSNFTLKIRSTKLEDSAMYFCASFLPSGASYNEQFFGPGTRLTVL.

The CDR3 DNA is TGTGCCAGTAGGGGACTAGCGGGACCTATAACTGCCAATGAGCAGTTCTTC. Protein product: CASRGLAGPITANEQFF. The chain is built from TRBV19 and TRBJ2-1, with 13 bases matching TRBD2. CDR1 is LNHDA and CDR2 is SQIVND in the germline V gene (reference sequence). The CDR3 is 17 amino acids. Unmatched junction bases numbered 11, after V lost 6 bases and J lost 6 bases.

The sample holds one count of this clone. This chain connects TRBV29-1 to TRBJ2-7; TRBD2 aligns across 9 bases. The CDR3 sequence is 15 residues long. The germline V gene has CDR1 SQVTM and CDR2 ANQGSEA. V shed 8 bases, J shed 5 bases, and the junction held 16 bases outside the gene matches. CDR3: CSPRGRREGRDEQYF. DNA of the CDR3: TGCAGCCCCCGGGGACGGCGGGAGGGCCGAGACGAGCAGTACTTC.

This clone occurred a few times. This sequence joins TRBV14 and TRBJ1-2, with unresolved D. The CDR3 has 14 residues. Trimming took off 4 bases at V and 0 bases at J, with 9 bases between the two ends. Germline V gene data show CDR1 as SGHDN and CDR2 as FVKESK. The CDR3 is CASSPLEANYGYTF. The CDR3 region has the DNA TGTGCCAGCAGCCCCCTTGAGGCTAACTATGGCTACACCTTC.

The CDR3 bases are TGTGCCTGGAGCACAGGGACCTCTGGAAACACCATATATTTT. Translation gives CAWSTGTSGNTIYF. V gene TRBV30 combines with J gene TRBJ1-3; TRBD1 is a possible D gene (6 bases). The germline V and J ends were trimmed by 3 bases and 0 bases, with 9 bases remaining between them. The germline V gene encodes CDR1 GTSNPN and CDR2 SVGIG (reference sequence). The CDR3 spans 14 residues.